This T cell receptor (beta chain) was sequenced for a study of CD8 T cells in Susac syndrome. The CDR3 consists of 13 residues. V gave up 6 bases and J gave up 5 bases; unmatched junction bases: 6. Germline V gene sequence: CDR1 SEHNR, CDR2 FQNEAQ (reference sequence). Reverse transcription of roughly 0.45 to 1 ug RNA was performed with random hexamers. Via MiXCR, TCRdb re-called the immunoSEQ multiplex PCR reads, giving one row per CDR3 protein. The sample includes under 200,000 distinct CDR3 sequences, roughly 91% of them seen just once. The sequence came from a human donor with Susac syndrome. Sequenced sample: CD4+ T cells from PBMCs. V is TRBV7-9 and J is TRBJ2-7; 8 bases agree with TRBD1. CDR3 amino acids: CASRPTGDDEQYF. The CDR3 bases are TGTGCCAGCAGACCGACAGGGGACGACGAGCAGTACTTC.